This T cell receptor (beta chain) emerged from a study of preoperative IRX-2 immunotherapy in early breast cancer. The repertoire was sequenced with immunoSEQ multiplex PCR; TCRdb's copy has only in-frame clones and lacks some. The table has some 25,000 clones, 75% to 90% seen once. Per the germline V gene, CDR1 is MGHDK and CDR2 is SYGVNS. Trimming cost V 1 base and J 5 bases, with 14 bases left between them. This CDR3 is 15 amino acids long. Described treatment: preoperative locoregional IRX-2 cytokine immunotherapy. Samples came from a phase Ib trial of preoperative locoregional IRX-2 cytokine immunotherapy.

This chain uses TRBV25-1 with TRBJ2-5; D may be TRBD1 or TRBD2 (6 bases each). The TCR comes from a human donor with breast cancer. The sample in question was tumor tissue, obtained after IRX-2 immunotherapy. The CDR3 sequence: CASSEWAGGGETQYF. CDR3 DNA sequence: TGTGCCAGCAGTGAATGGGCCGGGGGCGGCGAGACCCAGTACTTC.